These 21 T cell receptor beta chains were sequenced from one sample in a study of CD8+ T cells in alopecia areata. Extracted RNA was reverse transcribed, and the resulting cDNA served as sequencing template. Assay: immunoSEQ multiplex PCR; the TCRdb copy retains only in-frame clones and omits some. The repertoire includes more than 140,000 clones, around 86% of them detected once, and less than 15% sits in the top ten. Sample treatment: oral pan-JAK inhibitor, 5-10 mg twice daily. Sequencing used CD8+ T cells sorted from blood, obtained at week 4, from a patient treated with tofacitinib. The receptor set was obtained from a human donor with alopecia areata.

The chain combines TRBV27 with TRBJ2-1; possible D gene TRBD2, 6 bases. This CDR3 spans 12 amino acids. V lost 6 bases and J 10 bases, leaving 13 bases between the germline ends. Per germline, CDR1 MNHEY and CDR2 SMNVEV (reference sequence). The CDR3 region is CASSMRGEEQFF. The CDR3 nucleotides are TGTGCCAGCAGCATGCGGGGTGAAGAGCAGTTCTTC.

This clone has just one count. Distinct nucleotide sequences in the sample also encode this CDR3. V usage is TRBV19 and J usage is TRBJ2-7, with 8 bases lining up with TRBD1. CDR1 is LNHDA, CDR2 SQIVND, per germline (reference sequence). CDR3 length: 14 residues. The V segment lost 5 bases and the J segment 4 bases; nucleotides outside the gene matches: 7. The CDR3 loop reads CASSATGTGYEQYF. For the CDR3, the DNA is TGTGCCAGTAGTGCAACCGGGACAGGATACGAGCAGTACTTC.

V is TRBV7-9 and J is TRBJ2-2; TRBD1 or TRBD2 may be the D gene (5 bases each). This CDR3 has 16 amino acids. CDR1 SEHNR and CDR2 FQNEAQ come from the germline V gene (reference sequence). V gave up 5 bases and J gave up 0 bases, with 13 bases separating them. DNA of the CDR3: TGTGCCAGCAGCGGTACCGGGACGACGAACACCGGGGAGCTGTTTTTT. Its translation: CASSGTGTTNTGELFF.

The chain uses TRBV5-1 and TRBJ2-7; unclear D gene. Trimming left V 2 bases short and J 0 bases short, with 0 bases between. The length of the CDR3 is 11 residues. Germline CDR1 SGHRS, CDR2 YFSETQ. The CDR3 loop is CASSFSYEQYF. The DNA of the CDR3 is TGCGCCAGCAGCTTCTCCTACGAGCAGTACTTC.

The genes are TRBV27 and TRBJ1-2; 8 nucleotides agree with TRBD1. The CDR3 runs to 13 residues. The germline V gene encodes CDR1 MNHEY and CDR2 SMNVEV (reference sequence). The V gene end was trimmed by 6 bases and the J gene end by 6 bases; junction bases not matched to a gene: 6. In nucleotides, the CDR3 is TGTGCCAGCAGCCGCGGACAGGGCAATGGCTACACCTTC. This codes for CASSRGQGNGYTF.

The V gene is TRBV7-6, the J gene TRBJ2-5; D not resolved. This CDR3 comprises 14 residues. V was clipped by 3 bases and J by 0 bases, with 8 bases between them. The germline gives CDR1 SGHVS, CDR2 FNYEAQ. CDR3 region: CASSFSAYQETQYF. The CDR3 nucleotides read TGTGCCAGCAGCTTTTCCGCTTACCAAGAGACCCAGTACTTC. Together with reference TRBV7-6 and TRBJ2-5, the CDR3 gives the full variable domain: GAGVSQSPRYKVTKRGQDVALRCDPISGHVSLYWYRQALGQGPEFLTYFNYEAQQDKSGLPNDRFSAERPEGSISTLTIQRTEQRDSAMYRCASSFSAYQETQYFGPGTRLLVL.

V gene TRBV29-1 combines with J gene TRBJ2-2; the D gene could be TRBD1 or TRBD2 (5 bases each). The V gene lost 7 bases and the J gene lost 5 bases, with 20 bases spanning the gap. From germline, CDR1 is SQVTM and CDR2 ANQGSEA. The CDR3 is 15 amino acids. CDR3 coding DNA: TGCAGCGCGGGATATGAGGGGCTGGGGACCGGGGAGCTGTTTTTT. It codes for CSAGYEGLGTGELFF.

V gene TRBV27 combines with J gene TRBJ1-2; the match to TRBD1 covers 10 bases. The trim removed 6 bases at V and 2 bases at J, leaving 6 bases unmatched. Per germline, CDR1 MNHEY and CDR2 SMNVEV (reference sequence). This CDR3 region has 15 residues. CDR3 in amino acids: CASRVGGQGNYGYTF. For the CDR3, the DNA is TGTGCCAGCAGAGTCGGGGGACAGGGGAACTATGGCTACACCTTC.

This rearrangement joins TRBV7-9 to TRBJ2-7, with 8 bases identical to TRBD1. CDR3 length: 14 amino acids. V lost 6 bases and J lost 5; bases outside the gene matches: 9. Germline V CDR1 and CDR2: SEHNR, FQNEAQ (reference sequence). The CDR3 coding sequence is TGTGCCAGCAGTAGTACAGGGGGTAAGGACGAGCAGTACTTC. Residues: CASSSTGGKDEQYF.

The chain carries TRBV27 and TRBJ2-7; 13 bases map to TRBD2. After removal of 7 bases from V and 4 bases from J, the junction contained 7 bases not matched to a gene. The CDR3 spans 15 residues. CDR1 and CDR2 (germline): MNHEY, SMNVEV (reference sequence). As DNA, the CDR3 is TGTGCCAGCACATACGGGACTAGCGGGATTTACGAGCAGTACTTC. This translates into CASTYGTSGIYEQYF.

This clone was observed a few times. The chain joins TRBV19 to TRBJ2-1, with TRBD2 identical over 9 bases. From germline, CDR1 is LNHDA and CDR2 SQIVND (reference sequence). This CDR3 has 17 amino acids. The V and J ends lost 3 bases and 5 bases, in that order; junction bases with no gene match: 11. The CDR3 loop reads CASSIGLAGEPNNEQFF. CDR3 DNA sequence: TGTGCCAGTAGTATCGGGTTAGCGGGAGAACCCAACAATGAGCAGTTCTTC.

The rearrangement joins TRBV5-1 to TRBJ2-1; 7 nucleotides line up with TRBD2. J gave up 5 bases and V 2 bases, and 7 bases lay outside the gene matches. The CDR3 consists of 15 residues. Germline V lookup: CDR1 SGHRS, CDR2 YFSETQ. The CDR3 DNA reads TGCGCCAGCAGCTTACTAGCGCCCGCCCACAATGAGCAGTTCTTC. Its protein product is CASSLLAPAHNEQFF. The full variable domain, in which reference TRBV5-1 and TRBJ2-1 provide the parts outside the CDR3, is KAGVTQTPRYLIKTRGQQVTLSCSPISGHRSVSWYQQTPGQGLQFLFEYFSETQRNKGNFPGRFSGRQFSNSRSEMNVSTLELGDSALYLCASSLLAPAHNEQFFGPGTRLTVL.

The genes are TRBV27 and TRBJ2-1; 15 nucleotides line up with TRBD2. CDR3 size: 18 residues. V lost 4 bases to trimming and J lost 2 bases; unmatched junction nucleotides: 6. Germline values: CDR1 MNHEY, CDR2 SMNVEV (reference sequence). The CDR3 bases are TGTGCCAGCAGTTGGACTAGCGGGAGGGCCGACGCCTACAATGAGCAGTTCTTC. It is translated as CASSWTSGRADAYNEQFF.

This rearrangement joins TRBV25-1 to TRBJ2-2, with D hard to call. CDR3 length: 16 amino acids. Per germline, CDR1 MGHDK and CDR2 SYGVNS. Trimming left V 2 bases short and J 6 bases short, with 16 bases between. The CDR3 bases are TGTGCCAGCAGTGAAATCCTGGTGTGGGGTCCCGGGGAGCTGTTTTTT. It yields the protein CASSEILVWGPGELFF.

The rearrangement joins TRBV7-8 to TRBJ1-3; perhaps TRBD1 as D (6 bases). This CDR3 is built from 13 residues. Deletions cut 7 bases from V and 1 base from J, with 8 bases between. In germline, CDR1 is SGHVS, CDR2 FQNEAQ. The CDR3 region has the DNA TGTGCCAGCAAGGGGGGTTCTGGAAACACCATATATTTT. Encoded protein: CASKGGSGNTIYF.

This clone appeared a few times. The rearrangement links TRBV6-1 to TRBJ2-7; 7 bases match TRBD1. The CDR3 runs 15 residues. Germline V gene lookup returns CDR1 MNHNS and CDR2 SASEGT. The junction had 10 bases not matched to a gene; V was cut back by 8 bases and J by 0 bases. As DNA, the CDR3 is TGTGCCAGCGACGAGGGGACAGTAGTCTCCTACGAGCAGTACTTC. It translates to CASDEGTVVSYEQYF.

As to this clone: A read error may produce the germline difference seen at one junction end. The chain joins TRBV29-1 to TRBJ2-5; D is undetermined. The CDR3 has 11 residues. Per germline, CDR1 SQVTM and CDR2 ANQGSEA. CDR3 sequence: CSVTKQVTQYF. CDR3 nucleotides: TGCAGCGTTACAAAGCAAGTGACCCAGTACTTC.

CDR3 in amino acids: CASSAGTSGGSYEQYF. The CDR3 nucleotides are TGTGCCAGCAGCGCCGGGACTAGCGGGGGAAGCTACGAGCAGTACTTC. The gene calls are TRBV7-3 and TRBJ2-7; 14 nucleotides agree with TRBD2. The CDR3 covers 16 residues. Germline assignment: CDR1 SGHTA and CDR2 FQGTGA. Losses at the gene ends were 5 bases for V and 3 bases for J; bases not matched to a gene: 6.

The chain combines TRBV29-1 with TRBJ1-1; D may be TRBD1 (5 bases). Germline V CDR1 and CDR2: SQVTM, ANQGSEA. V lost 7 bases, J lost 0 bases, and 12 bases lay in between. The CDR3 has 13 amino acids. The CDR3 is CSAGGGVNTEAFF. The CDR3 bases are TGCAGCGCCGGTGGGGGGGTGAACACTGAAGCTTTCTTT.

CDR3: CASSRALAAITYEQYF. The DNA for the CDR3 is TGTGCCAGCAGCCGAGCTTTAGCGGCTATAACCTACGAGCAGTACTTC. The rearrangement joins TRBV7-9 to TRBJ2-7, with a weak D call TRBD2 (6 bases). Trimming took 5 bases from V and 2 from J, leaving 19 bases between them. The CDR3 runs 16 residues. The germline V gene has CDR1 SEHNR and CDR2 FQNEAQ (reference sequence).

This chain connects TRBV11-2 to TRBJ2-7; TRBD2 matches at 9 bases. V lost 1 base and J lost 6; bases outside the gene matches: 7. Germline loops: CDR1 SGHAT, CDR2 FQNNGV. The CDR3 sequence is 15 residues long. Written as DNA, the CDR3 is TGTGCCAGCAGCTTAGGGGGTAGCGGGGGTGGCGAGCAGTACTTC. This translates into CASSLGGSGGGEQYF.